This TCR beta chain emerged from a study of shared clonotypes between healthy human individuals. Study as a whole: Participating donors consisted of two women and a few men aged 18 to 49.

CDR3 length: 12 residues. The V end lost 10 bases, the J end lost 5 bases, and 14 bases lay between the germline ends. Germline assignment: CDR1 MNHEY and CDR2 SMNVEV (reference sequence). As defined, naive CD8 cells were CD45RO-negative and positively selected for CCR7, with terminally differentiated effector memory CD45RA+ cells excluded. The assay was immunoSEQ multiplex PCR, and TCRdb's table has in-frame clones only and misses some. This sample has more than 2 million clones, with roughly 94% found just once. What was sequenced was naive CD8+ T cells sorted from blood. The TCR comes from a man aged 18-30 years in good health. V usage is TRBV27 and J usage is TRBJ1-1; D is possibly TRBD1 (5 bases). The CDR3 loop reads CATRRGGTEAFF. As DNA, the CDR3 is TGTGCCACCAGAAGGGGTGGAACTGAAGCTTTCTTT.